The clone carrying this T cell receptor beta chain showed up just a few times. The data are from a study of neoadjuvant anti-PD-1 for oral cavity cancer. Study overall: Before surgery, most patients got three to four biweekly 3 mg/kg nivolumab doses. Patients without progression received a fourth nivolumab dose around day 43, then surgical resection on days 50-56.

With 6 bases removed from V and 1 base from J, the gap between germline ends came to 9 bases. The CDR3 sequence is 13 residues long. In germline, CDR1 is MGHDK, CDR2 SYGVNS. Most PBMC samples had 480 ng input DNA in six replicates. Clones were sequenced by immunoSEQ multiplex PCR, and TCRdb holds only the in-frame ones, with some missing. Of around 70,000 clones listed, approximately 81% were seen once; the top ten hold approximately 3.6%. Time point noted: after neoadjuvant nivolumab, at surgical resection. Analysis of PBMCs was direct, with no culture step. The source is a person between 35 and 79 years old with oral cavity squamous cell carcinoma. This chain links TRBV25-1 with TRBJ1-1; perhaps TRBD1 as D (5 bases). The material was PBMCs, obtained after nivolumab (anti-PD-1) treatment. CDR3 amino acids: CASRQARNTEAFF. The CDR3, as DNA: TGTGCCAGCAGACAGGCCCGGAACACTGAAGCTTTCTTT.